Listed below are T cell receptor beta chains from one sample, sequenced in a study of read filtering for tumor transcriptome and immune sequencing. TCRdb ran MiXCR on the reads and lists one entry per CDR3 protein. Of some 120,000 distinct CDR3 sequences in the sample, 10% to 15% were seen once. Sequencing was performed on a population of CD138-negative cells sorted from bone marrow. These receptors all stem from a donor at least 40 years old with multiple myeloma. The CDR3 runs from the conserved cysteine through the conserved F or W. The D gene is left open where the match is weak. Rows give clone size only sometimes, using once, few, many, or a class for an expanded clone.

clone_size d_call j_call v_call cdr3_length cdr3_nt cdr3_aa
few . TRBJ1-1 TRBV20-1 12 TGCAGTGCATCTCAGGGTAAAACTGAAGCTTTCTTT CSASQGKTEAFF
. TRBD2 TRBJ2-4 TRBV20-1 16 TGCAGTGCTCTAAAGCCCGGGGGGGCCGCCAAAAACATTCAGTACTTC CSALKPGGAAKNIQYF
many TRBD2 TRBJ2-1 TRBV27 13 TGTGCCAGTCGGACTAGCGGGAGCTATGAGCAGTTCTTC CASRTSGSYEQFF
many . TRBJ2-1 TRBV10-3 14 TGTGCCAGTTCCCGGGACACGTTCTACAATGAGCAGTTCTTC CASSRDTFYNEQFF
many TRBD2 TRBJ2-7 TRBV20-1 15 TGCAGTGCTAGTTCCCAAATGGCGGGAGTATACGAGCAGTACTTC CSASSQMAGVYEQYF
few TRBD1 TRBJ1-5 TRBV7-9 16 TGTGCCAGCAGCAAATCCGGGACAGAACTTATTCAGCCCCAGCATTTT CASSKSGTELIQPQHF
many TRBD1 TRBJ1-5 TRBV15 15 TGTGCCACCAGCCTTTGGACAGGTAGTTTGGGAAGCCAGCATTTT CATSLWTGSLGSQHF
many TRBD2 TRBJ2-5 TRBV7-2 16 TGTGCCAGCAGCCTTCTTCGGACTAGCGGGAGAGAGACCCAGTACTTC CASSLLRTSGRETQYF
many . TRBJ2-4 TRBV4-2 13 TGTGCCAGCAGCCAAGCCAGGACAAACATTCAGTACTTC CASSQARTNIQYF
many . TRBJ2-1 TRBV10-3 15 TGTGCCATCAGTGATTCAGGACAGCTCGACAATGAGCAGTTCTTC CAISDSGQLDNEQFF
many . TRBJ2-5 TRBV14 16 TGTGCCAGCAGCCAGACCCGAGGGGCGCTTGGGGAGACCCAGTACTTC CASSQTRGALGETQYF
. TRBD1 TRBJ2-5 TRBV7-2 16 TGTGCCAGCAGCCCGGGGACAGGGGTCATCCAAGAGACCCAGTACTTC CASSPGTGVIQETQYF
many TRBD2 TRBJ2-7 TRBV4-2 15 TGTGCCAGCAGCCAACCGGGACTAGCGAACTACGAGCAGTACTTC CASSQPGLANYEQYF
many . TRBJ2-1 TRBV20-1 14 TGCAGCGCCCATTGGCAGGGTGGGGGCAATGAGCAGTTCTTC CSAHWQGGGNEQFF
many . TRBJ2-1 TRBV5-4 15 TGTGCCAGCAGCGCGGGGGCCTCCACCTACAATGAGCAGTTCTTC CASSAGASTYNEQFF
many TRBD2 TRBJ2-1 TRBV7-3 15 TGTGCCAGCAGCTCCATGGGACTAGCGGGGAATGAGCAGTTCTTC CASSSMGLAGNEQFF
many TRBD2 TRBJ2-6 TRBV19 17 TGTGCCAGTAGAGGACTAGCGGGACGTGGTGGGGCCAACGTCCTGACTTTC CASRGLAGRGGANVLTF
. . TRBJ1-5 TRBV18 14 TGTGCCAGCTCACATAGGGACTCCCGAGAGCCCCAGCATTTT CASSHRDSREPQHF
few . TRBJ1-5 TRBV3-1 12 TGTGCCAGCAGCCAACAGGGGCAGCCCCAGCATTTT CASSQQGQPQHF
many . TRBJ2-7 TRBV28 12 TGTGCCAGCAGAGGTGTCGCCTACGAGCAGTACTTC CASRGVAYEQYF
. TRBD1 TRBJ2-7 TRBV5-1 14 TGCGCCAGCAGCTTTCCGACAGGGGACCACGAGCAGTACTTC CASSFPTGDHEQYF
many . TRBJ1-1 TRBV10-3 14 TGTGCCACCGGAGGCTCGGGACGGGAAGACCCGGGATTCTTT CATGGSGREDPGFF
many TRBD1 TRBJ2-1 TRBV5-6 15 TGTGCCAGCAGCTTGCCGGACAGGGGTGCCAATGAGCAGTTCTTC CASSLPDRGANEQFF
many TRBD2 TRBJ2-5 TRBV5-5 14 TGTGCCAGCATCGGGGGGTTGGACCAAGAGACCCAGTACTTC CASIGGLDQETQYF
many . TRBJ2-2 TRBV7-9 17 TGTGCCAGCAGTTTCAACCGACAGGCTTCGAACACCGGGGAGCTGTTTTTT CASSFNRQASNTGELFF
. . TRBJ1-1 TRBV11-2 11 TGTGCCAGCAGCCCCAGAGGAGGAGCTTTCTTT CASSPRGGAFF
many . TRBJ1-1 TRBV25-1 12 TGTGCCAGCAGTGCTCCACCTGGGACAGCTTTCTTT CASSAPPGTAFF
many . TRBJ1-5 TRBV3-1 15 TGTGCCAGCAGTCCCGGGCCTGACACTGGGCAGCCCCAGCATTTT CASSPGPDTGQPQHF
many TRBD2 TRBJ2-2 TRBV19 16 TGTGCCAGTAGTATCTTGGGGAGGGAAGGCACCGGGGAGCTGTTTTTT CASSILGREGTGELFF
. . TRBJ1-5 TRBV19 12 TGTGCCAGTAATCAGCGCAATCAGCCCCAGCATTTT CASNQRNQPQHF
many . TRBJ2-5 TRBV9 16 TGTGCCAGCAGCCCGTCAGGGGACACTTTGGTTGGGACCCAGTACTTC CASSPSGDTLVGTQYF
many . TRBJ2-5 TRBV29-1 13 TGCAGCGTTGGGGTAGCGAGTGGGGAGACCCAGTACTTC CSVGVASGETQYF
many TRBD1 TRBJ2-5 TRBV24-1 14 TGTGCCACCAGTGATGCGACAGGGTTGGAGACCCAGTACTTC CATSDATGLETQYF
many . TRBJ1-2 TRBV3-1 14 TGTGCCAGCAGCCAAGATGTACGGGAGTATGGCTACACCTTC CASSQDVREYGYTF
many . TRBJ1-3 TRBV12-3/TRBV12-4 12 TGTGCCAGCAGTCCCCAGGAACACACCATATATTTT CASSPQEHTIYF
many . TRBJ2-1 TRBV5-1 13 TGCGCCAGCAGGTTGGAGGGCTGGCGTGAGCAGTTCTTC CASRLEGWREQFF
. . TRBJ2-3 TRBV7-2 15 TGTGCCAGTAGCTTCAACCCGGGGGGCGGAGATACGCAGTATTTT CASSFNPGGGDTQYF
many . TRBJ1-5 TRBV7-9 14 TGTGCCAGCACCCAAGGAGGCGGCAATCAGCCCCAGCATTTT CASTQGGGNQPQHF
medium-sized . TRBJ2-1 TRBV5-4 14 TGTGCCAGCAGCTCGCTAGACAGTGCCATGGGGCAGTTCTTC CASSSLDSAMGQFF
many . TRBJ1-1 TRBV29-1 11 TGCAGCGTCCGGACGAACACTGAAGCTTTCTTT CSVRTNTEAFF
many . TRBJ2-2 TRBV4-1 16 TGCGCCAGCAGCCCCAGTAGGGGGGCGAACACCGGGGAGCTGTTTTTT CASSPSRGANTGELFF
many TRBD1 TRBJ1-1 TRBV5-1 11 TGCGCCAGTACGGGACAGTATGAAGCTTTCTTT CASTGQYEAFF
few TRBD1 TRBJ1-5 TRBV12-3/TRBV12-4 16 TGTGCCAGCAGCCCTATTGACAGGGGCAGCAATCAGCCCCAGCATTTT CASSPIDRGSNQPQHF
. . TRBJ2-3 TRBV12-5 18 TGTGCTAGTGCCCCGACAGTCGGTGCCCCTCGAAGCACAGATACGCAGTATTTT CASAPTVGAPRSTDTQYF
few . TRBJ2-4 TRBV11-2 15 TGTGCCAGCAGACAAGGACGGCTAGCCAAAAACATTCAGTACTTC CASRQGRLAKNIQYF
many TRBD1 TRBJ2-5 TRBV12-3/TRBV12-4 16 TGTGCCAGCAGTTCATCCAGCAGGGGGTTTGTGGAGACCCAGTACTTC CASSSSSRGFVETQYF
many . TRBJ2-1 TRBV7-8 15 TGTGCCAGCAGCCCGGTGGGGGACTCCTACAATGAGCAGTTCTTC CASSPVGDSYNEQFF
many TRBD1 TRBJ2-1 TRBV4-1 16 TGCGCCAGCAGCCAAGGACAGGGGGTCTCCTACAATGAGCAGTTCTTC CASSQGQGVSYNEQFF
many . TRBJ1-2 TRBV4-1 15 TGCGCCAGCAGCCAAGGGGACGGCACTAACTATGGCTACACCTTC CASSQGDGTNYGYTF
many . TRBJ2-2 TRBV6-6 13 TGTGCCAGCAGCTGGGACTTCGTCGGGGAGCTGTTTTTT CASSWDFVGELFF
few TRBD2 TRBJ2-5 TRBV11-3 17 TGTGCCAGTAGCTTAGCGGGGGCGGGAGGAGGCCAAGAGACCCTGTACTTC CASSLAGAGGGQETLYF
many . TRBJ1-1 TRBV10-1 12 TGCGCCAGCAGTAGCACCGGGACTGAAGCTTTCTTT CASSSTGTEAFF
many . TRBJ2-3 TRBV3-1 13 TGTGCCAGCAGCCGTGCGGAAACTGGTACGCAGTATTTT CASSRAETGTQYF
many . TRBJ2-7 TRBV28 12 TGTGCCAGCAGTTTGCCCGGAAACGAGCAGTACTTC CASSLPGNEQYF
many . TRBJ1-1 TRBV9 18 TGTGCCAGCAGCGTAGCCAAGGGGACCCCGAATCAGAACACTGAAGCTTTCTTT CASSVAKGTPNQNTEAFF
many . TRBJ2-5 TRBV27 13 TGTGCCAGCAGGACAAACAAGGGGGAGACCCAGTACTTC CASRTNKGETQYF
many TRBD1 TRBJ2-1 TRBV29-1 13 TGCAGCGCTGCGACAGGGGGGAACGCAGAGCAGTTCTTC CSAATGGNAEQFF
many . TRBJ2-7 TRBV20-1 13 TGCAGTGCCGACACCGGCGAGTCCTACGAGCAGTACTTC CSADTGESYEQYF
many TRBD1 TRBJ2-1 TRBV6-5 14 TGTGCCAGCAGACCGGGACAGGAATACAATGAGCAGTTCTTC CASRPGQEYNEQFF
few TRBD2 TRBJ2-2 TRBV5-4 15 TGTGCCAGCAGCCCCACTAGCGGTGGTAGCAGGGAGCTGTTTTTT CASSPTSGGSRELFF